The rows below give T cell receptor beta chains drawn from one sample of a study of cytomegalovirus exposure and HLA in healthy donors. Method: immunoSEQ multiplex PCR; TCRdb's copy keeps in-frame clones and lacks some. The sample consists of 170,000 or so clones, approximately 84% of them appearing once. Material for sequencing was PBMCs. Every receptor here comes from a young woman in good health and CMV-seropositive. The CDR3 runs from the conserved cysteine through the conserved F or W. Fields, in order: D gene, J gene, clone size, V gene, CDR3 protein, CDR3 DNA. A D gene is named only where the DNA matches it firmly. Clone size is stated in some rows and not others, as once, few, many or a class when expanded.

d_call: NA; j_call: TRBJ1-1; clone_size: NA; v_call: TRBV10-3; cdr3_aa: CAISDTAMNTEAFF; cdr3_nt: TGTGCCATCAGTGATACAGCCATGAACACTGAAGCTTTCTTT
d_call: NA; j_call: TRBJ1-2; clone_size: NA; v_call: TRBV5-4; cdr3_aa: CASSLPDIAGYTF; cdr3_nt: TGTGCCAGCAGCTTACCTGACATTGCTGGCTACACCTTC
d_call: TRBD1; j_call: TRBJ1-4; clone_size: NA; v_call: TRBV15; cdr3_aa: CATSGPTGNNEKLFF; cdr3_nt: TGTGCCACCAGCGGCCCGACAGGGAATAACGAAAAACTGTTTTTT
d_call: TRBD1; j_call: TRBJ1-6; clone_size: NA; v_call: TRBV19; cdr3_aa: CASSADREWSPLHF; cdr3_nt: TGTGCCAGTAGTGCGGACAGGGAGTGGTCACCCCTCCACTTT
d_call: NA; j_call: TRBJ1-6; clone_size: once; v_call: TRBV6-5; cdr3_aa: CASSSTGYSPLHF; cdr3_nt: TGTGCCAGCAGTTCTACAGGTTATTCACCCCTCCACTTT
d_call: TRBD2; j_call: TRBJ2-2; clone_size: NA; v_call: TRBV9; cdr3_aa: CASSVLPGTSGGGELFF; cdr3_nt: TGTGCCAGCAGCGTTTTGCCAGGGACTAGCGGGGGCGGGGAGCTGTTTTTT
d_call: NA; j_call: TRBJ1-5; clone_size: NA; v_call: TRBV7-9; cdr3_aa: CASTNPGSNQPQHF; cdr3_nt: TGTGCCAGCACCAACCCGGGGAGCAATCAGCCCCAGCATTTT
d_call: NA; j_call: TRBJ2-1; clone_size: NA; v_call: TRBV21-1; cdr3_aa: CASSKVSAGGCYEQFF; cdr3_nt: TGTGCCAGCAGCAAAGTTTCGGCGGGGGGATGCTATGAGCAGTTCTTC
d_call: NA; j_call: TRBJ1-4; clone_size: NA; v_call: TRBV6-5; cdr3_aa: CASSKSGTTNEKLFF; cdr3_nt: TGTGCCAGCAGTAAATCAGGGACAACTAATGAAAAACTGTTTTTT
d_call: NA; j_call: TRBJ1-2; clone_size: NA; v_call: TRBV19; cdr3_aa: CASNGGQNYGYTF; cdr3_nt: TGTGCCAGTAATGGAGGACAGAACTATGGCTACACCTTC
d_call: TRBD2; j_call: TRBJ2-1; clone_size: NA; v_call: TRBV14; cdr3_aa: CASSLRLAGEQFF; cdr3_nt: TGTGCCAGCAGCCTTAGACTAGCTGGTGAGCAGTTCTTC
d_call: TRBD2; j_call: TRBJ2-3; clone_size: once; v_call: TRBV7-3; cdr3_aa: CASSSKSGESTDTQYF; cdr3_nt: TGTGCCAGCAGCTCGAAAAGCGGGGAAAGCACAGATACGCAGTATTTT
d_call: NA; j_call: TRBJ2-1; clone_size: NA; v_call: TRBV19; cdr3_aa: CASSIGTSSNEQFF; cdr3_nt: TGTGCCAGTAGTATAGGGACTTCATCGAATGAGCAGTTCTTC
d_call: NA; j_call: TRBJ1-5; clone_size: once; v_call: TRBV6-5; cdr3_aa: CASSEVGGNQPQHF; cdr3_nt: TGTGCCAGCAGCGAGGTGGGAGGGAATCAGCCCCAGCATTTT
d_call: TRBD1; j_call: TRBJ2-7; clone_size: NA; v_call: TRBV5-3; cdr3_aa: CASKQGANLYEQYF; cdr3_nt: TGTGCCAGTAAACAGGGGGCGAACCTTTACGAGCAGTACTTC
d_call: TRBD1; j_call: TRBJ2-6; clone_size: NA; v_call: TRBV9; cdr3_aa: CASSGKTTGSFSGANVLTF; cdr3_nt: TGTGCCAGCAGCGGAAAGACGACAGGGTCCTTCTCTGGGGCCAACGTCCTGACTTTC
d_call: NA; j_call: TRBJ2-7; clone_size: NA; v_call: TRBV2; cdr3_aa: CASSDREQYF; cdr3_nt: TGTGCCAGCAGTGACCGGGAGCAGTACTTC
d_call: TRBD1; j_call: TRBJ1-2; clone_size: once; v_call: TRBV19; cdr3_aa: CASKRGQGYGYTF; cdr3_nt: TGTGCCAGTAAAAGGGGGCAAGGGTACGGCTACACCTTC
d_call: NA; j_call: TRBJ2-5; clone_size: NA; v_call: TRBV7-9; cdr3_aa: CASRRGETQYF; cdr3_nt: TGTGCCAGCAGGCGAGGGGAGACCCAGTACTTC
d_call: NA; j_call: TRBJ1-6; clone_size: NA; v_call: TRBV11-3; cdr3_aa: CASSTPSTMEGWSYNSPLHF; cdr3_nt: TGTGCCAGCAGCACACCTTCGACGATGGAGGGGTGGTCCTATAATTCACCCCTCCACTTT
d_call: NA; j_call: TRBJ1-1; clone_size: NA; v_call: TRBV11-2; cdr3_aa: CASSLEARAEAFF; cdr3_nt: TGTGCCAGCAGCTTAGAGGCCCGGGCTGAAGCTTTCTTT
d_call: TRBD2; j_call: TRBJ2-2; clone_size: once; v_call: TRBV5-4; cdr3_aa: CASSAGTSGTGELFF; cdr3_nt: TGTGCCAGCAGCGCGGGGACTAGCGGAACCGGGGAGCTGTTTTTT
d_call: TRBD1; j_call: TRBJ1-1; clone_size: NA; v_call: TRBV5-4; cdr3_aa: CASSFDRGYTEAFF; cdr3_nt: TGTGCCAGCAGTTTCGACAGGGGGTACACTGAAGCTTTCTTT